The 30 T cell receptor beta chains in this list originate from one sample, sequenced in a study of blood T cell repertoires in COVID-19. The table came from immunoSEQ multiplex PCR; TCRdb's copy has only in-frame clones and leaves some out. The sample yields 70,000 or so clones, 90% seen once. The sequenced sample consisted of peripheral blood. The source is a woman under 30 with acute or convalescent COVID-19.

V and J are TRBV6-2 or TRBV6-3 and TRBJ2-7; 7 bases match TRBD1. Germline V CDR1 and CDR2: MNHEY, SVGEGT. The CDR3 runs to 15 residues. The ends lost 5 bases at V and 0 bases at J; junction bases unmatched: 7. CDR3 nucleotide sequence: TGTGCCAGCAGTACACCTGGGACAGCCTCCTACGAGCAGTACTTC. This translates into CASSTPGTASYEQYF.

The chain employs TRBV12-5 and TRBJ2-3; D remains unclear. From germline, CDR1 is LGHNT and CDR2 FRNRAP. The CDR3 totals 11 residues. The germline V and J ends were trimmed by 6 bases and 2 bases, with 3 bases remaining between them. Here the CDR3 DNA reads TGTGCTAGTGGGTACACAGATACGCAGTATTTT. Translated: CASGYTDTQYF.

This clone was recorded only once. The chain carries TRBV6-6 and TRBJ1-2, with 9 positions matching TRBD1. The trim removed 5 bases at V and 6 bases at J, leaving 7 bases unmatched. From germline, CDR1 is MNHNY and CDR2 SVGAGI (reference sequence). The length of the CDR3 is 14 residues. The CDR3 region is CASSPWTGVDGYTF. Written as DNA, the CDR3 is TGTGCCAGCAGTCCCTGGACAGGGGTAGATGGCTACACCTTC.

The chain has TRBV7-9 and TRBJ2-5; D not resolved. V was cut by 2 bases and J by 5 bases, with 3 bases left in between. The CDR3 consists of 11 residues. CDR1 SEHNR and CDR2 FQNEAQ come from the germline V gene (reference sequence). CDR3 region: CASSLSETQYF. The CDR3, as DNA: TGTGCCAGCAGCTTAAGCGAGACCCAGTACTTC.

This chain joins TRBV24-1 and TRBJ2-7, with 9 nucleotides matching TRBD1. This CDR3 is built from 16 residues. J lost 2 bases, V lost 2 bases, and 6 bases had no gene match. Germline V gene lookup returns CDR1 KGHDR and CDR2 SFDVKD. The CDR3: CATSDYPTGGPYEQYF. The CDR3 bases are TGTGCCACCAGTGATTACCCGACAGGGGGGCCCTACGAGCAGTACTTC.

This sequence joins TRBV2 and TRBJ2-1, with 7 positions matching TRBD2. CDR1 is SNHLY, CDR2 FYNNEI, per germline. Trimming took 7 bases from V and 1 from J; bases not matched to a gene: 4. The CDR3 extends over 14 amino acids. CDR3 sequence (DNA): TGTGCCAGCACTACGGGGGGTTCCTACAATGAGCAGTTCTTC. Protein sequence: CASTTGGSYNEQFF. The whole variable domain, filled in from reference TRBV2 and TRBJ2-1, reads EPEVTQTPSHQVTQMGQEVILRCVPISNHLYFYWYRQILGQKVEFLVSFYNNEISEKSEIFDDQFSVERPDGSNFTLKIRSTKLEDSAMYFCASTTGGSYNEQFFGPGTRLTVL.

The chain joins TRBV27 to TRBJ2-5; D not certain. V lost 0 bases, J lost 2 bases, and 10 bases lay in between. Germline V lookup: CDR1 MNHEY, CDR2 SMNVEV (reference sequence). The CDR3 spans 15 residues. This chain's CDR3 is CASSLSRHPQETQYF. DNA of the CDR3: TGTGCCAGCAGTTTATCGAGACACCCGCAAGAGACCCAGTACTTC.

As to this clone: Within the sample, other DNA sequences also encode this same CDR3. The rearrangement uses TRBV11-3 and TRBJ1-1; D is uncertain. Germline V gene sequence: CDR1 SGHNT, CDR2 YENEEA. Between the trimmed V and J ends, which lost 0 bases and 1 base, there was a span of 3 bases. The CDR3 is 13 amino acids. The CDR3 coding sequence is TGTGCCAGCAGCTTAGACAGGAACACTGAAGCTTTCTTT. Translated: CASSLDRNTEAFF.

The CDR3 region is CASSTQGAGGYEAFF. The DNA of the CDR3 is TGTGCCAGTAGCACCCAGGGGGCAGGGGGCTACGAAGCTTTCTTT. The rearrangement links TRBV19 to TRBJ1-1; 8 bases are a match to TRBD1. CDR3 length: 15 residues. V dropped 6 bases and J dropped 8; count of bases not matched to a gene: 14. Germline CDR1 reads LNHDA; CDR2 reads SQIVND (reference sequence).

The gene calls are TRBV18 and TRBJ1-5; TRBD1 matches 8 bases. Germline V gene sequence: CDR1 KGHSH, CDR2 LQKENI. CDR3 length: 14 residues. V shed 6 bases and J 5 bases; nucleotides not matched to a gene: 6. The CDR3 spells CASSPGQGDQPQHF. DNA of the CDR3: TGTGCCAGCTCCCCCGGACAGGGTGATCAGCCCCAGCATTTT.

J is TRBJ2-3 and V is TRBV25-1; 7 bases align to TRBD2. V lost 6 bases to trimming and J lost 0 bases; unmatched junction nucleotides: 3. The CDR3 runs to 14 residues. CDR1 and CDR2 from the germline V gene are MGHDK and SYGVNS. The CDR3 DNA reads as TGTGCCAGCAGCGGCGGGGGAAGCACAGATACGCAGTATTTT. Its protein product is CASSGGGSTDTQYF.

In DNA, the CDR3 is TGTGCCAGTAGTACAACTAGCGGGGGGGCCAGGGAGCAGTTCTTC. It yields the protein CASSTTSGGAREQFF. The chain has TRBV19 and TRBJ2-1, with 13 bases fitting TRBD2. Trimming removed 4 bases from V and 10 bases from J; junction bases left unmatched: 7. CDR3 size: 15 residues. Germline CDR1 LNHDA, CDR2 SQIVND (reference sequence).

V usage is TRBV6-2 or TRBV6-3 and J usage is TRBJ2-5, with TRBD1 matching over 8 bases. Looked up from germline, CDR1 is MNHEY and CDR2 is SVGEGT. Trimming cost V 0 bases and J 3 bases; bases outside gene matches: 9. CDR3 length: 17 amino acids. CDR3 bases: TGTGCCAGCAGTTACTCACATATATTGACAGGGGAAGAGACCCAGTACTTC. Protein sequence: CASSYSHILTGEETQYF.

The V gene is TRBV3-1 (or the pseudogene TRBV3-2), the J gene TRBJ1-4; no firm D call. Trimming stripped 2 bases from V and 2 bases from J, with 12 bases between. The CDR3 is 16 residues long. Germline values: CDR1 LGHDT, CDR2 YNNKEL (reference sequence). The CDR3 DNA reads TGTGCCAGCAGCCAACACGGCCCCGGGACTAATGAAAAACTGTTTTTT. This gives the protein CASSQHGPGTNEKLFF.

The CDR3 sequence is CASSTSTGLAGAIYNEQFF. In nucleotides, the CDR3 is TGTGCCAGCAGTACATCCACCGGTCTAGCGGGAGCTATATACAATGAGCAGTTCTTC. The chain carries TRBV28 and TRBJ2-1; 10 nucleotides align to TRBD2. V trimming: 5 bases; J trimming: 4 bases; junction bases outside the gene matches: 17. The CDR3 extends over 19 amino acids. Per the germline V gene, CDR1 is MDHEN and CDR2 is SYDVKM.

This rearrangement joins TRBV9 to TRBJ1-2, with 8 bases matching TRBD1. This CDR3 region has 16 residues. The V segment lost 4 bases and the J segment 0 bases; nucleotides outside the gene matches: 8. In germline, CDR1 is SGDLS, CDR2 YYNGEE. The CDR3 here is CASSPSGTGTNYGYTF. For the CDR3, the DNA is TGTGCCAGCAGCCCATCCGGGACAGGAACTAACTATGGCTACACCTTC.

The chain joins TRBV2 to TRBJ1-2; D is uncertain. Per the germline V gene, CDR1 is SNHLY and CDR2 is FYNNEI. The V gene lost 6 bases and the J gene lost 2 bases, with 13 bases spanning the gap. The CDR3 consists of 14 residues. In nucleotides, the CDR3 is TGTGCCAGCAGCGATGACGGAGTCAACTATGGCTACACCTTC. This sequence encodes CASSDDGVNYGYTF.

CDR3 protein: CATSNTTGYSNQPQHF. The CDR3 nucleotides read TGTGCCACCAGTAATACGACAGGGTATAGCAATCAGCCCCAGCATTTT. The V call is TRBV24-1, the J call TRBJ1-5, with 7 bases identical to TRBD1. CDR1 and CDR2 from the germline V gene are KGHDR and SFDVKD. V shed 6 bases, J shed 0 bases, and the junction held 7 bases outside the gene matches. This CDR3 has 16 amino acids.

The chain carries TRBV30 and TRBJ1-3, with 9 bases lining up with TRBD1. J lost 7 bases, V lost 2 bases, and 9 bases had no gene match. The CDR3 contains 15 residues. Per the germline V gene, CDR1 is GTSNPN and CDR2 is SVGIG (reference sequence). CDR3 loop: CAWSKGTGRANTIYF. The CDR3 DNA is TGTGCCTGGAGTAAGGGGACAGGGCGAGCGAACACCATATATTTT.

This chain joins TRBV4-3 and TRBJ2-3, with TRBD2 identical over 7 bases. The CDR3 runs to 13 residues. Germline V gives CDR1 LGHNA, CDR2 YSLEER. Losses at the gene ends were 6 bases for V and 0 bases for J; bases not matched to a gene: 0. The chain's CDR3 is CASRGGSTDTQYF. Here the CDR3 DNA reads TGCGCCAGCAGGGGGGGGAGCACAGATACGCAGTATTTT.

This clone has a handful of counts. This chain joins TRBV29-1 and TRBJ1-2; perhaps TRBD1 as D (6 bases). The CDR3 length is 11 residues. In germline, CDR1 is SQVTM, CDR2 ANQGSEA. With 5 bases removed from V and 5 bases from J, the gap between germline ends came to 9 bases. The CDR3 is CSVKTGYGYTF. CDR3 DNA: TGCAGCGTTAAGACAGGTTATGGCTACACCTTC.

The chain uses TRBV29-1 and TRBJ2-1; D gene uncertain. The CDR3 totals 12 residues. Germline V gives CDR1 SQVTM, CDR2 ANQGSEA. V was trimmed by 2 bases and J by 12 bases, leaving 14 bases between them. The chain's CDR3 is CSVEIPPTGQFF. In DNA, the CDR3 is TGCAGCGTTGAAATCCCCCCAACTGGGCAGTTCTTC.

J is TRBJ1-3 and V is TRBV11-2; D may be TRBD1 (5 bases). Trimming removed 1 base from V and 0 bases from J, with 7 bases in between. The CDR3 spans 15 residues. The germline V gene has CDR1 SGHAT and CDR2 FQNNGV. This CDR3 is CASSLAGDSGNTIYF. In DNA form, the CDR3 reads TGTGCCAGCAGCTTAGCGGGGGACTCTGGAAACACCATATATTTT.

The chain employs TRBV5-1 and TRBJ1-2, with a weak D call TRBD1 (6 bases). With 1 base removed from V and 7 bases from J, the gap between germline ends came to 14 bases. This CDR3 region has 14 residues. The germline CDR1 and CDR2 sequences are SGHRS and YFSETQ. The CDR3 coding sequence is TGCGCCAGCAGCTTGTTCGCAGGGGCGACTGGCTACACCTTC. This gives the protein CASSLFAGATGYTF.

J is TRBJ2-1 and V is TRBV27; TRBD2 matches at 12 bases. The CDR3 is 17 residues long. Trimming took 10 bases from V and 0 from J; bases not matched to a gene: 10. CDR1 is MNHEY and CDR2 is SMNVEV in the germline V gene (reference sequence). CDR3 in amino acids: CANETSGGPSSYNEQFF. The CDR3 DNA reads TGTGCCAACGAGACTAGCGGGGGCCCCAGCTCCTACAATGAGCAGTTCTTC.

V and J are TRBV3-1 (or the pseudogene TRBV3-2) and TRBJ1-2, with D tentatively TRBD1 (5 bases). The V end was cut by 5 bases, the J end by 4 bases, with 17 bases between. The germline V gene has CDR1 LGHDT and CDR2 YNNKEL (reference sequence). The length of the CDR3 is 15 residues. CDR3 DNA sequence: TGTGCCAGCAGCTCGAATTCTAAGGGGTTCTATGGCTACACCTTC. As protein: CASSSNSKGFYGYTF.

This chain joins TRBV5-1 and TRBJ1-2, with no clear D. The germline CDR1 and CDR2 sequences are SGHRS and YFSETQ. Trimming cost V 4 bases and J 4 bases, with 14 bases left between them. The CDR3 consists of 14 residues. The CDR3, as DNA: TGCGCCAGCAGCCCGCGGGAGGGCCTCTATGGCTACACCTTC. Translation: CASSPREGLYGYTF.

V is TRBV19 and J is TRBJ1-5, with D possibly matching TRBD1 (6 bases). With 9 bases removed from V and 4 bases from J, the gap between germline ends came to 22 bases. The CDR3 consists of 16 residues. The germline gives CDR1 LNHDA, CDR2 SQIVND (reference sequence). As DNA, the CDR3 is TGTGCCAGCGGACAGACAGGCTTTCTGCCGAATCAGCCCCAGCATTTT. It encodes CASGQTGFLPNQPQHF. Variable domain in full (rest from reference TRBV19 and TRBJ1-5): DGGITQSPKYLFRKEGQNVTLSCEQNLNHDAMYWYRQDPGQGLRLIYYSQIVNDFQKGDIAEGYSVSREKKESFPLTVTSAQKNPTAFYLCASGQTGFLPNQPQHFGDGTRLSIL.

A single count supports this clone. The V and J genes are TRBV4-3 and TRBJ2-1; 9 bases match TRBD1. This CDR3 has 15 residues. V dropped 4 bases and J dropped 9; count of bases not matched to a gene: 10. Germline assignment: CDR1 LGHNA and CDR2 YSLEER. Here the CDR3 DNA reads TGCGCCAGCAGCCCCGGGACAGGGTTGGGAGGTGAGCAGTTCTTC. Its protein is CASSPGTGLGGEQFF.

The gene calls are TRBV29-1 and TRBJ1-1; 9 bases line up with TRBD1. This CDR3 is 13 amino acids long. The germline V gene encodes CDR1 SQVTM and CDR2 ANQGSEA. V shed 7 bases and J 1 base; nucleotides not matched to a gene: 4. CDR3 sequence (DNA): TGCAGCGCTAAGGGACAGGGGAACACTGAAGCTTTCTTT. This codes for CSAKGQGNTEAFF.